This T cell receptor beta chain was captured in a study of cytomegalovirus exposure and HLA in healthy donors. On this clone: The antigen remains unidentified.

13 Jbeta primers and 60 Vbeta primers were used for the PCR. In the authors' methods: A later analysis counted about 80 million unique TCR beta chains, roughly 11 million shared. Produced via immunoSEQ multiplex PCR; TCRdb's table is partial and in-frame only. Clonal size and the V and J genes are those of that table, whereas D and trimming came from the DNA. The repertoire holds fewer than 120,000 clones, more than 60% seen once, with 6.2% in the top ten. Study conclusions and caveats: The authors confirmed in vitro that a few CMV-associated chains were specific for CMV antigens. Presence/absence analyses treated sequencing depth as roughly uniform across donors. For most TCR sequences rarity was the rule, although some public TCRs occurred in many donors.

The CDR3 length is 14 residues. V lost 11 bases, J lost 6 bases, and 13 bases stayed unmatched. Germline V gene sequence: CDR1 SGHAT, CDR2 FQNNGV. V is TRBV11-2 and J is TRBJ2-7; TRBD2 aligns across 10 bases. Sequencing used PBMCs. This receptor was taken from a man aged 30-40 years in good health and CMV-seropositive. The CDR3 DNA reads TGTGCCCGAATAGGTCCAGCGGGGGGGCGCGAGCAGTACTTC. Translated: CARIGPAGGREQYF.